This T cell receptor beta chain was documented in a study of OX40 agonist ivuxolimab in advanced cancers. Background on the study: Anti-PD-1, anti-PD-L1 or anti-CTLA-4 therapy given earlier was allowed, and roughly 40% had some. General observations from the study: There was clonal expansion of CD4+ and CD8+ blood T cells by week 6 at 0.1 to 3.0 mg/kg.

Produced via immunoSEQ multiplex PCR; TCRdb's table is partial and in-frame only. This repertoire shows approximately 42,000 clones, roughly four fifths found once; its top ten account for over 2.5%. About this clone itself: The antigen remains undetermined.

This CDR3 comprises 12 residues. The V end was cut by 6 bases, the J end by 7 bases, with 9 bases between. Germline V lookup: CDR1 WSHSY, CDR2 SAAADI. This receptor was identified in an adult with an advanced solid tumor such as melanoma, head and neck, liver or kidney cancer. Sample: CD4+ or CD8+ T cells sorted from blood, taken in a trial of the OX40 agonist ivuxolimab. This chain connects TRBV10-2 to TRBJ2-2; D is uncertain. This CDR3 is CASRFGLGELFF. As DNA, the CDR3 is TGCGCCAGCAGGTTTGGGCTCGGGGAGCTGTTTTTT.